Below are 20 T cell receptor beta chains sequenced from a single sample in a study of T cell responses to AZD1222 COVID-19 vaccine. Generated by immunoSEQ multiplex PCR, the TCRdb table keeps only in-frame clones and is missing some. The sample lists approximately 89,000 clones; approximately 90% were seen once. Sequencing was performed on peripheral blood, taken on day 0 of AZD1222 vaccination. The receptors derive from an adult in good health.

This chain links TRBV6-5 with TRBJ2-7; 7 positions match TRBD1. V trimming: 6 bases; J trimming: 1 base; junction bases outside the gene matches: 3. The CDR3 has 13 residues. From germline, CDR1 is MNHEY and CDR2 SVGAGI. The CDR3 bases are TGTGCCAGCAGAGGGGGCTATTCCTACGAGCAGTACTTC. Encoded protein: CASRGGYSYEQYF.

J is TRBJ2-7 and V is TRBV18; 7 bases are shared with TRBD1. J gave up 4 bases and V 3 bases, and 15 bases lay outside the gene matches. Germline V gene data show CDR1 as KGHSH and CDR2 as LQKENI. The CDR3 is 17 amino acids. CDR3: CASSPSGVAGGSYEQYF. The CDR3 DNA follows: TGTGCCAGCTCACCCAGCGGCGTAGCAGGGGGATCTTACGAGCAGTACTTC.

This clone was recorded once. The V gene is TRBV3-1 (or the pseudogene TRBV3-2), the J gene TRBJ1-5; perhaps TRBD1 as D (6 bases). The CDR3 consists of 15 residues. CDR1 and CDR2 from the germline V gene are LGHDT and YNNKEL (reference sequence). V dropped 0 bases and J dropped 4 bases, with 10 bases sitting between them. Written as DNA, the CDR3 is TGTGCCAGCAGCCAAGATACAGGGAGGAATCAGCCCCAGCATTTT. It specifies CASSQDTGRNQPQHF.

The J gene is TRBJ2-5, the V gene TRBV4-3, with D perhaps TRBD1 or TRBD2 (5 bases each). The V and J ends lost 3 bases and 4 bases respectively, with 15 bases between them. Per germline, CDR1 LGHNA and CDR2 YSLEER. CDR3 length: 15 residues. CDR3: CASSHAYGGSETQYF. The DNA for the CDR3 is TGCGCCAGCAGCCACGCTTATGGGGGATCAGAGACCCAGTACTTC.

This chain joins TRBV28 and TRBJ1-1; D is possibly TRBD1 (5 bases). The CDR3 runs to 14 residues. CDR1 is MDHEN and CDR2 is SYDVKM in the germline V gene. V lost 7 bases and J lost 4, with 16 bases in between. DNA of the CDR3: TGTGCCAGCACCCCGGCCAGGGCCATCACTGAAGCTTTCTTT. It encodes CASTPARAITEAFF.

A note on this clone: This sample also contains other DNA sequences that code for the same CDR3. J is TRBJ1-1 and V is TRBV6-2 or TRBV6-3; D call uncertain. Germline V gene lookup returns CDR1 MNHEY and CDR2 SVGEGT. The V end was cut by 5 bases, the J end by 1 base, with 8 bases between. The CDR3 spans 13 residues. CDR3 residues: CASSPRGNTEAFF. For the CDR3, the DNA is TGTGCCAGCAGTCCGCGGGGGAACACTGAAGCTTTCTTT.

The DNA for the CDR3 is TGCGCCAGCAGTCAAGGGACAGGGTATACTTCTGGAAACACCATATATTTT. This codes for CASSQGTGYTSGNTIYF. V and J are TRBV23-1 and TRBJ1-3; 9 bases are shared with TRBD1. TRBV23-1 is sorted into the ORF group, with uncertain function. Trimming took 2 bases from V and 1 from J; bases not matched to a gene: 6. The CDR3 is 17 residues long.

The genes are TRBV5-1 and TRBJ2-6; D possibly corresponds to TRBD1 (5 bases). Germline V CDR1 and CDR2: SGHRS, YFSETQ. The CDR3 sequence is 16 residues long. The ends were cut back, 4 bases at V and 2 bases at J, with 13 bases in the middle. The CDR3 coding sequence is TGCGCCAGCAGCATGAAAGCAGGGACTGGGGCCAACGTCCTGACTTTC. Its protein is CASSMKAGTGANVLTF.

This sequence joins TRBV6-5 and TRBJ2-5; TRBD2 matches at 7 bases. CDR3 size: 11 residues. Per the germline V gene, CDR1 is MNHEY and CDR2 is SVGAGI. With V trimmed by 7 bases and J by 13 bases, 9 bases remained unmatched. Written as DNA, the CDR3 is TGTGCCAGCAATAGCGGGCCATCCCGGTACTTC. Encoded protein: CASNSGPSRYF.

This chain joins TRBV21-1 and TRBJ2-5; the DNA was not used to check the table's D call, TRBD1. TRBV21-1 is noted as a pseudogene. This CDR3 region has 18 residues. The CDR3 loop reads CASSPRKNRDRIMETQYF. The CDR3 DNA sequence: TGTGCCAGCAGCCCCCGAAAGAACCGGGACAGAATAATGGAGACCCAGTACTTC.

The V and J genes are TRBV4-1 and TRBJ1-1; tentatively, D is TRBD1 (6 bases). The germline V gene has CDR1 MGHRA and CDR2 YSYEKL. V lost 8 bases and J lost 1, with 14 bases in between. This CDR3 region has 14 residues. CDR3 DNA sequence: TGCGCCAGCGCGGGTACGGACAGGAACACTGAAGCTTTCTTT. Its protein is CASAGTDRNTEAFF.

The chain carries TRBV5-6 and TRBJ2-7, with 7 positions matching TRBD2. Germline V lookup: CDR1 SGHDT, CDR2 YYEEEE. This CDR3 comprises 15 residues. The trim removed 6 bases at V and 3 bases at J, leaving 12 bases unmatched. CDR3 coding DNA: TGTGCCAGCATATTTTATGGGGCGGGGGTCTACGAGCAGTACTTC. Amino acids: CASIFYGAGVYEQYF.

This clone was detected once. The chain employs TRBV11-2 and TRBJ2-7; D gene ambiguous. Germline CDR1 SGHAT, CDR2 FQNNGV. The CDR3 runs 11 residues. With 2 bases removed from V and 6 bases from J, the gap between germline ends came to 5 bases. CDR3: CASSLFVEQYF. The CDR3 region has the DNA TGTGCCAGCAGCTTATTTGTCGAGCAGTACTTC.

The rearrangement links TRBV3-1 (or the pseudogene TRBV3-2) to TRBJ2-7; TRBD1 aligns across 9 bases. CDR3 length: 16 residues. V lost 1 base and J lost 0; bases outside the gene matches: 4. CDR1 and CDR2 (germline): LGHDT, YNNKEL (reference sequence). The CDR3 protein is CASSQGDRGFSYEQYF. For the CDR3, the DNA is TGTGCCAGCAGCCAAGGAGACAGGGGGTTCTCCTACGAGCAGTACTTC.

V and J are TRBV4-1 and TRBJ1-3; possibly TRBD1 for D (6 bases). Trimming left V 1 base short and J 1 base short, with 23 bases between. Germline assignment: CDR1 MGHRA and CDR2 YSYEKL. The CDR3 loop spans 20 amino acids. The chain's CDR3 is CASSQGQEDSGVPSGNTIYF. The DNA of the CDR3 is TGCGCCAGCAGCCAAGGACAGGAAGACAGCGGAGTGCCATCTGGAAACACCATATATTTT.

The CDR3 DNA is TGTGCCAGCAGTTGGGGCTCGCCGGGACAGGTTAATTCACCCCTCCACTTT. Protein sequence: CASSWGSPGQVNSPLHF. The chain is built from TRBV6-2 or TRBV6-3 and TRBJ1-6; 8 positions match TRBD1. CDR1 and CDR2 from the germline V gene are MNHEY and SVGEGT. J was trimmed by 6 bases and V by 4 bases; bases with no gene match: 11. This CDR3 contains 17 residues.

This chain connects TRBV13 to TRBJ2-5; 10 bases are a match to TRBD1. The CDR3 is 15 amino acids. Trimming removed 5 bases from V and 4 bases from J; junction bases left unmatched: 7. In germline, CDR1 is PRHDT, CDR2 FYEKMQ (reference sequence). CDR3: CASSTETGGLETQYF. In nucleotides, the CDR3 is TGTGCCAGCAGCACCGAGACAGGGGGCTTAGAGACCCAGTACTTC.

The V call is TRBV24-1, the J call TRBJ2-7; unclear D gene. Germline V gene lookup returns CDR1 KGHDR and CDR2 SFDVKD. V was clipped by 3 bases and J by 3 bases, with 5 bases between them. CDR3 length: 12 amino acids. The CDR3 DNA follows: TGTGCCACCAGTGATCTGAACTACGAGCAGTACTTC. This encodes CATSDLNYEQYF.

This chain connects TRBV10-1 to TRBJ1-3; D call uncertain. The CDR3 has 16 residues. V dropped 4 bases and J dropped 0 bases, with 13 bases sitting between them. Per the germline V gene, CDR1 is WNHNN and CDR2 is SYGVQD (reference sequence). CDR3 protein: CASSVDASSSGNTIYF. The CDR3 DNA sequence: TGCGCCAGCAGTGTCGACGCGTCCAGCTCTGGAAACACCATATATTTT.

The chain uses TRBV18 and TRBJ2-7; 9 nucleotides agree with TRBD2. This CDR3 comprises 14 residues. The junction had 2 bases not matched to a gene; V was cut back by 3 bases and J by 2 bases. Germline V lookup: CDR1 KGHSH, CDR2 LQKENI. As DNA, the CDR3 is TGTGCCAGCTCACCTTCTAGCGGGACCTACGAGCAGTACTTC. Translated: CASSPSSGTYEQYF.